This entry is about one T cell receptor (beta chain). The target antigen is unknown. Peripheral blood was collected from the related graft donor on the marrow donation day. These data originate in a study of T cells after posttransplantation cyclophosphamide. The study, taken as a whole, reports: TRB clonality was highly associated with recipient CMV seropositivity and reactivation. Later blood repertoires were often dominated by clones from the donor CD8+ memory compartment. TRB overlap between skin or GI tissue T cells and blood was limited.

Assay: immunoSEQ multiplex PCR; the TCRdb copy retains only in-frame clones and omits some. The sample consists of tens of thousands of clones, almost 75% of them appearing once. The CDR3 has 15 residues. In germline, CDR1 is SGHDT, CDR2 YYEEEE. V dropped 2 bases and J dropped 4; count of bases not matched to a gene: 6. V gene TRBV5-6 combines with J gene TRBJ2-5, with TRBD1 matching over 9 bases. The sample taken for sequencing was memory CD4+ T cells sorted from PBMCs. The clonotype comes from a woman aged 55-70 years in good health, CMV-negative, and a related stem cell transplant donor. The CDR3 loop is CASSFPGTGRETQYF. The DNA of the CDR3 is TGTGCCAGCAGCTTTCCCGGGACAGGGAGAGAGACCCAGTACTTC.